The 13 T cell receptor beta chains in this list originate from one sample, sequenced in a study of Ad26.COV2.S vaccination and SARS-CoV-2 variants. Treatment denoted: around 19 received Ad26.COV2.S at low or high dose, single or two shots; roughly five received placebo; per-sample allocation not given. Sampling happened 63 days after the first vaccine or placebo injection. TCRdb's table, derived via immunoSEQ multiplex PCR, lists solely in-frame clones and lacks some. The table has roughly 400,000 clones, about 92% seen once. The sequences come from peripheral blood, collected in a trial of Ad26.COV2.S vaccine versus placebo. These receptors were collected from a person between 18 and 65 years old who received the Ad26.COV2.S COVID-19 vaccine or a placebo.

V is TRBV27 and J is TRBJ2-3, with 9 positions matching TRBD2. The CDR3 consists of 14 residues. The germline gives CDR1 MNHEY, CDR2 SMNVEV (reference sequence). V lost 4 bases and J lost 3; bases outside the gene matches: 2. CDR3 sequence: CASSSLAGTDTQYF. In DNA, the CDR3 is TGTGCCAGCAGTTCGCTAGCGGGGACAGATACGCAGTATTTT.

This sequence joins TRBV4-3 and TRBJ2-1; 7 bases fit TRBD1. This CDR3 comprises 13 residues. The germline V gene encodes CDR1 LGHNA and CDR2 YSLEER. Trimming removed 2 bases from V and 9 bases from J; junction bases left unmatched: 4. CDR3 in amino acids: CASSQNRGLEQFF. Written as DNA, the CDR3 is TGCGCCAGCAGCCAAAACAGGGGCCTTGAGCAGTTCTTC.

This clone was seen once. The chain joins TRBV18 to TRBJ2-1, with a weak D call TRBD1 (6 bases). The CDR3 covers 13 residues. Deletions cut 3 bases from V and 10 bases from J, with 13 bases between. The germline V gene has CDR1 KGHSH and CDR2 LQKENI. CDR3 DNA: TGTGCCAGCTCACCCGGGACAATGAAAGAGCAGTTCTTC. This translates into CASSPGTMKEQFF.

The chain carries TRBV6-2 or TRBV6-3 and TRBJ2-1, with 9 bases matching TRBD2. The germline V gene encodes CDR1 MNHEY and CDR2 SVGEGT. V was clipped by 6 bases and J by 8 bases; unmatched bases: 11. CDR3 length: 15 amino acids. CDR3 sequence: CASSAGLAYLYEQFF. The DNA for the CDR3 is TGTGCCAGCAGCGCCGGACTAGCGTATCTCTATGAGCAGTTCTTC.

This clone was observed a handful of times. CDR3: CASSARTPRGETQYF. The CDR3 DNA reads TGTGCCAGCAGCGCCCGGACCCCAAGGGGGGAGACCCAGTACTTC. The chain links TRBV7-2 to TRBJ2-5; tentatively, D is TRBD1 (6 bases). Per the germline V gene, CDR1 is SGHTA and CDR2 is FQGNSA. Trimming cost V 5 bases and J 5 bases, with 18 bases left between them. This CDR3 has 15 residues.

V is TRBV21-1 and J is TRBJ1-5. TRBV21-1 is termed a pseudogene. The CDR3 totals 15 residues. CDR3 sequence (DNA): TGTGCCAGCAGCAAAGCTGAGGCAGCTAATCAGCCCCAGCATTTT. It yields the protein CASSKAEAANQPQHF.

The count of this clone is one. This chain uses TRBV27 with TRBJ1-1; tentative D call: TRBD1 (5 bases). The CDR3 extends over 14 amino acids. Trimming stripped 3 bases from V and 0 bases from J, with 8 bases between. CDR1 is MNHEY and CDR2 is SMNVEV in the germline V gene (reference sequence). CDR3 region: CASSFAGLNTEAFF. DNA for the CDR3: TGTGCCAGCAGTTTTGCAGGGCTGAACACTGAAGCTTTCTTT.

This chain connects TRBV28 to TRBJ2-1; 7 bases agree with TRBD2. Germline V gene data show CDR1 as MDHEN and CDR2 as SYDVKM. V lost 6 bases, J lost 2 bases, and 10 bases stayed unmatched. The length of the CDR3 is 16 residues. The CDR3 DNA reads TGTGCCAGCAGGGACCTGCGGGGGACCACCTACAATGAGCAGTTCTTC. It encodes CASRDLRGTTYNEQFF.

The chain combines TRBV4-1 with TRBJ2-5; 7 bases are a match to TRBD1. Trimming at V came to 2 bases and at J to 4 bases, leaving 7 bases not matched to a gene. The length of the CDR3 is 15 residues. Germline CDR1 reads MGHRA; CDR2 reads YSYEKL. The CDR3: CASSQPGQLRETQYF. The DNA of the CDR3 is TGCGCCAGCAGCCAACCGGGACAGCTGAGAGAGACCCAGTACTTC.

This chain joins TRBV25-1 and TRBJ2-3; 12 bases match TRBD2. Trimming at V came to 5 bases and at J to 6 bases, leaving 3 bases not matched to a gene. This CDR3 region has 14 residues. CDR1 and CDR2 (germline): MGHDK, SYGVNS. The chain's CDR3 is CASSRTSGVDTQYF. The DNA of the CDR3 is TGTGCCAGCAGTAGGACTAGCGGGGTCGATACGCAGTATTTT.

This chain connects TRBV6-2 or TRBV6-3 to TRBJ2-4; TRBD2 might be the D (5 bases). Trimming took 4 bases from V and 6 from J, leaving 22 bases between them. Germline CDR1 reads MNHEY; CDR2 reads SVGEGT. This CDR3 is built from 17 residues. CDR3 nucleotides: TGTGCCAGCAGTTTTACTGTACGGGGAACGGAAAGAAACATTCAGTACTTC. Protein product: CASSFTVRGTERNIQYF.

The chain combines TRBV6-2 or TRBV6-3 with TRBJ2-7; D call uncertain. V lost 5 bases and J 0 bases, leaving 14 bases between the germline ends. CDR3 length: 15 residues. Germline CDR1 reads MNHEY; CDR2 reads SVGEGT. The CDR3 here is CASSHARVSSYEQYF. CDR3 nucleotides: TGTGCCAGCAGTCACGCCCGGGTTTCCTCCTACGAGCAGTACTTC.

In DNA, the CDR3 is TGTGCCAGCACTGGACAGGGGAGTTACTATGGCTACACCTTC. Translating gives CASTGQGSYYGYTF. The chain is built from TRBV2 and TRBJ1-2; 9 nucleotides line up with TRBD1. The V gene end was trimmed by 7 bases and the J gene end by 3 bases; junction bases not matched to a gene: 6. CDR1 is SNHLY, CDR2 FYNNEI, per germline. The length of the CDR3 is 14 residues.